This TCR beta chain was retrieved from a study of T cells in Graves' hyperthyroidism and ophthalmopathy. Amplification of TCR beta CDR3 regions was performed using RNA transcripts as template. The HTBI primer set served for first-round RT-PCR of the TCR CDR3. Using its own MiXCR run on the multiplex PCR reads, TCRdb lists one record per CDR3 protein. The table records 650,000 to 750,000 distinct CDR3 sequences, 14% of them present only once. The length of the CDR3 is 14 residues. The germline V gene has CDR1 SNHLY and CDR2 FYNNEI. The V gene lost 8 bases and the J gene lost 1 base, with 12 bases spanning the gap. This clonotype was detected ten times or more.

This clonotype originated in a woman aged 18-29 years with Graves' hyperthyroidism. The gene calls are TRBV2 and TRBJ2-1; D remains ambiguous. The sample was blood. CDR3 loop: CASSWRRSYNEQFF. CDR3 in DNA: TGTGCCAGCTCTTGGCGACGGTCCTACAATGAGCAGTTCTTC.